These T cell receptor beta chains were read from a single sample in a study of T cells in Graves' hyperthyroidism and ophthalmopathy. Each CDR3 protein is one row after TCRdb ran MiXCR on the multiplex PCR reads. The table lists roughly 35,000 distinct CDR3 sequences, 40% to 65% of them singletons. Material for sequencing was blood. These receptors were taken from a woman between 35 and 50 years old with Graves' ophthalmopathy. The CDR3 runs from the conserved cysteine through the conserved F or W. Each record gives: D gene, clone size, J gene, V gene, CDR3 protein, CDR3 DNA. The D gene is left open where the match is weak. The size of a clone is reported for some rows only, either as once, few or many, or as a class for expanded clones.

>-|-|TRBJ1-4|TRBV4-2
CASSQPQGGSERLLF
TGTGCCAGCAGCCAACCGCAGGGAGGGAGTGAAAGACTGCTTTTT
>-|-|TRBJ1-4|TRBV6-2/TRBV6-3
CASSRTQGLHDEKLLF
TGTGCCAGCAGTCGAACTCAGGGGTTACACGATGAAAAACTGCTTTTT
>TRBD1|-|TRBJ1-1|TRBV7-2
CASSQEALFGTDLNTGAFF
TGCGCCAGCAGCCAAGAGGCACTCTTCGGGACAGACCTGAACACTGGAGCTTTCTTT
>-|many|TRBJ1-5|TRBV5-1
CASSWDVSNQPQHF
TGCGCCAGCAGCTGGGACGTTAGCAATCAGCCCCAGCATTTT
>-|once|TRBJ1-1|TRBV4-1
CASFKERGAGSTEAFF
TGCGCCAGCTTCAAGGAAAGGGGGGCGGGGAGCACTGAAGCTTTCTTT
>TRBD2|many|TRBJ2-2|TRBV5-6
CASSLTSGANTGELFF
TGTGCCAGCAGCTTAACTAGCGGGGCCAACACCGGGGAGCTGTTTTTT
>-|medium-sized|TRBJ2-1|TRBV29-1
CSVSWTAHNEQFF
TGCAGCGTTTCCTGGACTGCCCACAATGAGCAGTTCTTC
>TRBD2|medium-sized|TRBJ2-7|TRBV24-1
CATSDLSSGRASYEQYF
TGTGCCACCAGTGACCTCTCTAGCGGGAGGGCTTCCTACGAGCAGTACTTC
>-|-|TRBJ2-5|TRBV7-2
CASSYTKGTQYF
TGTGCCAGCAGCTATACAAAGGGGACCCAGTACTTC
>TRBD1|-|TRBJ1-2|TRBV5-6
CASGRPQDRDNYGYTF
TGTGCCAGCGGCCGACCCCAGGACAGGGACAACTATGGCTACACCTTC
>-|many|TRBJ2-2|TRBV7-2
CASSLAGVTGELFF
TGTGCCAGCAGCTTAGCGGGGGTCACCGGGGAGCTGTTTTTT
>-|-|TRBJ1-3|TRBV10-3
CATADSNSGNTIYF
TGTGCCACCGCCGACAGTAACTCTGGAAACACCATATATTTT
>-|-|TRBJ1-5|TRBV7-3
CASSSGTRENQPQHF
TGTGCCAGCAGCTCGGGGACGCGCGAAAATCAGCCCCAGCATTTT
>-|many|TRBJ2-5|TRBV11-2
CASSLFIDRQETQYF
TGTGCCAGCAGCTTATTTATTGACAGACAAGAGACCCAGTACTTC
>TRBD1|many|TRBJ1-5|TRBV5-6
CASSLTGLSNQPQHF
TGTGCCAGCAGTCTGACAGGGCTGAGCAATCAGCCCCAGCATTTT
>-|many|TRBJ1-2|TRBV13
CASSLEGVAGNTF
TGTGCCAGCAGCTTAGAGGGGGTTGCTGGAAACACCTTC
>-|-|TRBJ1-1|TRBV7-4
CASSPREGTEAFF
TGTGCCAGCAGCCCACGGGAAGGCACTGAAGCTTTCTTT
>TRBD1|-|TRBJ2-6|TRBV12-3/TRBV12-4
CASKWTGDGANVLTF
TGTGCCAGCAAGTGGACAGGGGATGGGGCCAACGTCCTGACTTTC
>TRBD1|many|TRBJ1-1|TRBV12-3/TRBV12-4
CASSSYRGEEEAFF
TGTGCCAGCAGTTCCTACAGGGGAGAGGAGGAAGCTTTCTTT
>TRBD1|-|TRBJ2-7|TRBV5-6
CASTGTGIFPEQYF
TGTGCCAGCACCGGGACAGGGATCTTTCCCGAGCAGTACTTC
>-|medium-sized|TRBJ2-7|TRBV7-9
CASSLHSAPYEQYF
TGTGCCAGCAGCTTACACAGCGCACCCTACGAGCAGTACTTC
>-|many|TRBJ2-5|TRBV7-9
CASSLQGTQYF
TGTGCCAGCAGCTTACAGGGGACCCAGTACTTC
>-|many|TRBJ1-1|TRBV6-5
CASTREGSANTEAFF
TGTGCCAGTACAAGAGAGGGCTCCGCGAACACTGAAGCTTTCTTT
>-|-|TRBJ2-1|TRBV6-5
CASRLKTVSSYNEQFF
TGTGCCAGCAGACTTAAGACGGTTAGCTCCTACAATGAGCAGTTCTTC
>TRBD1|medium-sized|TRBJ1-2|TRBV24-1
CATSGQGHGYTF
TGTGCCACCAGTGGACAGGGCCATGGCTACACCTTC
>TRBD1|-|TRBJ1-1|TRBV15
CATSSRDREETEAFF
TGTGCCACCAGCTCCCGGGACAGGGAAGAGACTGAAGCTTTCTTT
>TRBD2|-|TRBJ2-7|TRBV4-3
CASSQTSGGTGEQYF
TGCGCCAGCAGCCAAACTAGCGGGGGAACCGGGGAGCAGTACTTC
>TRBD1|-|TRBJ2-5|TRBV28
CASSPSGTVSLKTQYF
TGTGCCAGCAGTCCCTCCGGGACAGTGTCCCTGAAGACCCAGTACTTC
>-|-|TRBJ2-3|TRBV20-1
CSARAQGRTDTQYF
TGCAGTGCTAGGGCCCAGGGGAGAACAGATACGCAGTATTTT
>-|medium-sized|TRBJ2-7|TRBV7-2
CASSLVTGAEQYF
TGTGCCAGCAGCTTAGTCACAGGCGCCGAGCAGTACTTC
>-|many|TRBJ2-7|TRBV7-2
CASSLVSGFYEQYF
TGTGCCAGCAGCTTAGTCTCTGGCTTCTACGAGCAGTACTTC
>-|many|TRBJ1-1|TRBV19
CASKPQGTGTEAFF
TGTGCCAGTAAGCCCCAGGGGACGGGCACTGAAGCTTTCTTT
>TRBD2|many|TRBJ2-1|TRBV5-1
CASSLDFGLAGAYNEQFF
TGCGCCAGCAGCTTGGACTTCGGACTAGCGGGAGCATACAATGAGCAGTTCTTC
>TRBD2|-|TRBJ2-6|TRBV6-4
CASSASGGGNVLTF
TGTGCCAGCAGTGCTAGCGGGGGGGGCAACGTCCTGACTTTC
>TRBD1|many|TRBJ2-7|TRBV27
CASRAPGTGSYEQYF
TGTGCCAGCAGGGCACCCGGGACAGGGTCCTACGAGCAGTACTTC
>TRBD1|-|TRBJ1-2|TRBV29-1
CSVVGTAIGYTF
TGCAGCGTTGTCGGGACAGCTATTGGCTACACCTTC
>-|many|TRBJ2-2|TRBV9
CASSVGLAENTGELFF
TGTGCCAGCAGCGTAGGGCTAGCTGAGAACACCGGGGAGCTGTTTTTT
>-|many|TRBJ2-5|TRBV7-9
CASSSRLFLGETQYF
TGTGCCAGCAGCTCGAGACTATTCCTGGGGGAGACCCAGTACTTC
>TRBD1|-|TRBJ1-1|TRBV14
CATTQGGPGTEAFF
TGTGCGACCACGCAGGGGGGGCCCGGCACTGAAGCTTTCTTT
>-|many|TRBJ1-5|TRBV12-3/TRBV12-4
CASSLAENQPQHF
TGTGCCAGCAGTTTAGCGGAAAATCAGCCCCAGCATTTT
>TRBD1|few|TRBJ2-5|TRBV18
CASSPRQGVGETQYF
TGTGCCAGCTCACCCAGACAGGGTGTCGGAGAGACCCAGTACTTC
>TRBD2|-|TRBJ2-3|TRBV9
CASSVVQRGSTDTQYF
TGTGCCAGCAGCGTAGTGCAGCGGGGTAGCACAGATACGCAGTATTTT
>TRBD1|-|TRBJ2-1|TRBV7-2
CASSLYRDRDYNEQFF
TGTGCCAGCAGCCTATACCGGGACAGGGACTACAATGAGCAGTTCTTC
>TRBD2|-|TRBJ2-1|TRBV7-8
CASSLPLAGGFNEQFF
TGTGCCAGCAGCTTGCCGCTAGCGGGGGGATTCAATGAGCAGTTCTTC
>-|-|TRBJ2-7|TRBV9
CASSAAGIGGYEQYF
TGTGCCAGCAGCGCAGCTGGTATAGGGGGATACGAGCAGTACTTC
>TRBD1|many|TRBJ2-7|TRBV12-5
CASGMYTGTGTYEQYF
TGTGCTAGTGGTATGTATACCGGGACAGGGACTTACGAGCAGTACTTC
>TRBD2|-|TRBJ2-3|TRBV6-1
CASSEEGGGTDTQYF
TGTGCCAGCAGTGAAGAGGGAGGGGGCACAGATACGCAGTATTTT
>-|-|TRBJ1-4|TRBV25-1
CASSESVGKGEKLFF
TGTGCCAGCAGTGAATCGGTAGGAAAGGGCGAAAAACTGTTTTTT
>-|-|TRBJ2-7|TRBV24-1
CATSGAESNEQYF
TGTGCCACCAGTGGGGCGGAAAGCAACGAGCAGTACTTC
>-|-|TRBJ1-5|TRBV28
CATRRDQPQHF
TGTGCCACCCGGAGAGATCAGCCCCAGCATTTT
>-|medium-sized|TRBJ2-7|TRBV10-3
CAISELARANEQYF
TGTGCCATCAGTGAGTTAGCCAGGGCAAACGAGCAGTACTTC